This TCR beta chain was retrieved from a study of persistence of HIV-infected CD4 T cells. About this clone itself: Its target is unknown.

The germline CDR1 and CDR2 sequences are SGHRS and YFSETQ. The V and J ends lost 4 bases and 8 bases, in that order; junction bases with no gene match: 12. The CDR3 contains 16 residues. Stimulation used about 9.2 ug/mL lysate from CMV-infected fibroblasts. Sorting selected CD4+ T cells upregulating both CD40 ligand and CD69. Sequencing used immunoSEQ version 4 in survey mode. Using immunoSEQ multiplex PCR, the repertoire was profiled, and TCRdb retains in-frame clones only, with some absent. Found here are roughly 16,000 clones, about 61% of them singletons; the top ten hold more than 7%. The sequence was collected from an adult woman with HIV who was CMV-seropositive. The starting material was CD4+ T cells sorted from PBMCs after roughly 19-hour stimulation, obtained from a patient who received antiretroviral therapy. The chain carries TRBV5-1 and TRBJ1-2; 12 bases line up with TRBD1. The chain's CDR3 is CASSLASGQGARGYTF. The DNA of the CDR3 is TGCGCCAGCAGCCTTGCGTCGGGACAGGGGGCGAGGGGCTACACCTTC.